Included here is one TCR beta chain sequence, with context. The V gene lost 6 bases and the J gene lost 0 bases, with 9 bases spanning the gap. CDR1 is SQVTM and CDR2 is ANQGSEA in the germline V gene. The CDR3 runs 13 residues. Assay used: immunoSEQ multiplex PCR; TCRdb lists only in-frame clones, some missing. The sample lists 110,000 or so clones, roughly 88% seen once, with about 1.8% in the top ten. This sample was included in a study of cytomegalovirus exposure and HLA in healthy donors. The sample comprised PBMCs. The rearrangement joins TRBV29-1 to TRBJ1-5; weak D call: TRBD1 (5 bases). The TCR sequence derives from a man in his late teens or twenties in good health and CMV-seronegative. The CDR3: CSVGDFSNQPQHF. The CDR3, as DNA: TGCAGCGTCGGGGACTTTAGCAATCAGCCCCAGCATTTT. Full variable domain (missing parts from reference TRBV29-1 and TRBJ1-5): SAVISQKPSRDICQRGTSLTIQCQVDSQVTMMFWYRQQPGQSLTLIATANQGSEATYESGFVIDKFPISRPNLTFSTLTVSNMSPEDSSIYLCSVGDFSNQPQHFGDGTRLSIL.